This paragraph reports one TCR beta chain. Time point denoted: persistent/refractory GD, antithyroid drugs over 5 years with positive TRAb. The TCR library was made from RNA extracted from PBMCs. Assembly of TCR beta libraries relied on iRepertoire HTBI primers together with Arm-PCR of CDR3 regions. TCRdb itself ran the multiplex PCR reads through MiXCR, one entry per CDR3 protein. Of roughly 430,000 distinct CDR3 sequences in the sample, 21% were seen once. This sample is drawn from a study of regulatory T cells in long-lasting Graves disease. The CDR3 extends over 15 amino acids. J was trimmed by 5 bases and V by 2 bases; bases with no gene match: 9. The germline V gene encodes CDR1 GTSNPN and CDR2 SVGIG (reference sequence).

This clonotype was obtained from a female donor with Graves disease. The rearrangement links TRBV30 to TRBJ2-7, with 10 bases fitting TRBD1. Sequences were derived from peripheral blood mononuclear cells (PBMCs), sampled when the disease was refractory, from a patient treated with antithyroid drugs. CDR3 sequence: CAWSTETGGFHEQYF. Written as DNA, the CDR3 is TGTGCCTGGAGTACAGAGACAGGGGGCTTCCACGAGCAGTACTTC.